This T cell receptor beta chain was obtained from a study of PD-1 blockade in classical Hodgkin lymphoma. Study as a whole: Each patient was given nivolumab 3 mg/kg through a vein every 2 weeks.

Study-wide findings and caveats: Repertoire differences have undefined causes, possibly disease activity or prior therapy. CD4+ TCR diversity climbed significantly by C4D1, unlike CD8+ TCR diversity. Complete responders started with a diversity level that resembled newly diagnosed patients at baseline.

Relapse after autologous stem cell transplantation occurred in every patient, and brentuximab vedotin exposure varied. A remark on this clone: Its target is unknown.

Only in-frame clones appear in the TCRdb table, and some are missing; sequencing was by immunoSEQ multiplex PCR. The repertoire includes tens of thousands of clones, roughly 89% of them detected once, and 22% sits in the top ten. The CDR3 extends over 14 amino acids. V was cut by 4 bases and J by 4 bases, with 13 bases left in between. Germline-derived CDR1 and CDR2 are MGHDK and SYGVNS. Sequenced material: peripheral blood mononuclear cells (PBMCs), taken at baseline. The clonotype originates from a human donor with classical Hodgkin lymphoma. This chain uses TRBV25-1 with TRBJ1-2; D possibly corresponds to TRBD1 (5 bases). The chain's CDR3 is CASSGPSGLYGYTF. CDR3 nucleotides: TGTGCCAGCAGTGGACCTTCAGGGCTCTATGGCTACACCTTC.